This TCR beta chain came from a study of blood T cell repertoires in COVID-19. V lost 2 bases, J lost 6 bases, and 12 bases stayed unmatched. The CDR3 has 16 amino acids. From germline, CDR1 is SGHNT and CDR2 YYREEE (reference sequence). This clone was picked up one time. Sequencing was performed with immunoSEQ multiplex PCR; in TCRdb, only in-frame clones are kept and a portion is missing. The table lists 150,000 to 200,000 clones, approximately 95% of them singletons. This clonotype was sampled from a woman in her sixties or seventies with COVID-19, enrolled during active disease. Sequencing used peripheral blood. The chain combines TRBV5-4 with TRBJ2-7; 9 positions agree with TRBD1. CDR3 protein: CASSFPPGQGGGEQYF. CDR3 nucleotides: TGTGCCAGCAGCTTCCCTCCGGGACAGGGAGGGGGCGAGCAGTACTTC.